This entry concerns a single TCR beta chain. The antigen remains unidentified. This record comes from a study of shared clonotypes between healthy human individuals. Overall study findings and caveats: When compared with the clonotypes that were shared by all four sorted-subset donors, the non-shared clonotypes turned out to have lower generation probabilities.

The protocol was immunoSEQ multiplex PCR, while the TCRdb copy is restricted to in-frame clones and leaves out a portion. The data show about 1.1 million clones, roughly 74% seen once. The V and J ends lost 4 bases and 4 bases respectively, with 13 bases between them. The CDR3 length is 14 residues. CDR1 is SGHTA and CDR2 is FQGNSA in the germline V gene. Every donor was a Caucasian adult from Nashville, Tennessee. The chain combines TRBV7-2 with TRBJ1-2; D uncertain. Sequenced sample: memory CD4+ T cells from PBMCs. Stated subset: CD45RA-negative fraction. The sequence came from a man between 18 and 29 years old in good health. Some clones in this sample may be carry-over from other donors' samples. This CDR3 is CASSSVPPAYGYTF. CDR3 sequence (DNA): TGTGCCAGCAGCTCGGTTCCCCCCGCCTATGGCTACACCTTC. The entire variable domain, with the rest obtained from reference TRBV7-2 and TRBJ1-2, is as follows: GAGVSQSPSNKVTEKGKDVELRCDPISGHTALYWYRQSLGQGLEFLIYFQGNSAPDKSGLPSDRFSAERTGGSVSTLTIQRTQQEDSAVYLCASSSVPPAYGYTFGSGTRLTVV.